The T cell receptor beta chain described here comes from a study of blood T cells in healthy people across ages. Study-level findings and limits: Diversity of TCR beta per million T cells declined in a roughly linear way with age. It was the long-lived donors that had more naive CD4+ cells and higher diversity than aged donors.

Total RNA, at least 5.5 micrograms per sample, was extracted from PBMCs. As concerns this clonotype: Its antigen remains unknown.

This CDR3 has 15 residues. V was cut by 2 bases and J by 2 bases, with 13 bases left in between. Germline loops: CDR1 SGHTA, CDR2 FQGNSA. A second PCR, run for roughly 7 to 11 cycles, used a sample-barcoded 5' primer plus a J-beta primer mix. TCRdb itself ran the 5' RACE reads through MiXCR, one entry per CDR3 protein. The sample holds 1.5 million or so distinct CDR3 sequences, roughly 40% seen once. The receptor's source is a woman between 18 and 29 years old in good health. The material sequenced was blood. This chain joins TRBV7-2 and TRBJ2-7, with D unclear. CDR3 sequence reads: CASSLPGDGPYEQYF. The CDR3 DNA sequence: TGTGCCAGCAGCTTACCAGGCGACGGACCCTACGAGCAGTACTTC.